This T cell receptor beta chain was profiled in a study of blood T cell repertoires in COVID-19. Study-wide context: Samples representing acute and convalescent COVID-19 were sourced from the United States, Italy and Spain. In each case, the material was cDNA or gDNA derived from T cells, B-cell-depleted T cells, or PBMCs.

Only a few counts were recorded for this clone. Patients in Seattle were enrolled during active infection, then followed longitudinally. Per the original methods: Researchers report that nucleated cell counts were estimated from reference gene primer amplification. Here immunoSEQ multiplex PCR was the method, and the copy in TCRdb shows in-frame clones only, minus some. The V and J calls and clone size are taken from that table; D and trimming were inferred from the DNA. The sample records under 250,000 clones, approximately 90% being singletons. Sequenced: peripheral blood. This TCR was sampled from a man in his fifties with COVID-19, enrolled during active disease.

This chain's CDR3 is CASSLRGTAPPPLHF. The CDR3, as DNA: TGTGCCAGTAGTTTAAGAGGGACAGCCCCTCCACCCCTCCACTTT. V and J are TRBV19 and TRBJ1-6, with 7 bases matching TRBD1. CDR3 length: 15 amino acids. Per germline, CDR1 LNHDA and CDR2 SQIVND (reference sequence). J was trimmed by 11 bases and V by 5 bases; bases with no gene match: 12.